This T cell receptor (beta chain) comes out of a study of Ad26.COV2.S vaccination and SARS-CoV-2 variants. About the study: Donor allocation was to the COV1001 Ad26.COV2.S trial arm.

Data came from immunoSEQ multiplex PCR; TCRdb stores just in-frame clones and leaves some out. The repertoire holds 350,000 to 450,000 clones, with around 86% as singletons. Regarding treatment: some 20 received Ad26.COV2.S at low or high dose, single or two shots; 5 received placebo; per-sample allocation not given. The investigators took samples on day 63 after the first vaccine or placebo injection. Spike of the Wuhan-strain SARS-CoV-2 was expressed by an Ad26 vector, which formed the vaccine. Details on this clone: Antigen unknown.

Broader study findings: Participants given vaccine showed non-spike TCR breadth similar to that of placebo recipients. Post-vaccination breadth of spike-specific CD8+ and CD4+ T cell responses was reportedly substantial.

Germline CDR1 and CDR2: SEHNR and FQNEAQ (reference sequence). This CDR3 has 17 amino acids. The ends were cut back, 2 bases at V and 0 bases at J, with 14 bases in the middle. The source material was peripheral blood, sampled in a trial of Ad26.COV2.S vaccine versus placebo. The V gene is TRBV7-9, the J gene TRBJ2-1, with D possibly matching TRBD2 (6 bases). This clonotype originated in a person aged 18 to 65 who received the Ad26.COV2.S COVID-19 vaccine or a placebo. The CDR3 loop is CASSLPTRLSSYNEQFF. In nucleotides, the CDR3 is TGTGCCAGCAGCTTACCGACTAGATTGAGCTCCTACAATGAGCAGTTCTTC.